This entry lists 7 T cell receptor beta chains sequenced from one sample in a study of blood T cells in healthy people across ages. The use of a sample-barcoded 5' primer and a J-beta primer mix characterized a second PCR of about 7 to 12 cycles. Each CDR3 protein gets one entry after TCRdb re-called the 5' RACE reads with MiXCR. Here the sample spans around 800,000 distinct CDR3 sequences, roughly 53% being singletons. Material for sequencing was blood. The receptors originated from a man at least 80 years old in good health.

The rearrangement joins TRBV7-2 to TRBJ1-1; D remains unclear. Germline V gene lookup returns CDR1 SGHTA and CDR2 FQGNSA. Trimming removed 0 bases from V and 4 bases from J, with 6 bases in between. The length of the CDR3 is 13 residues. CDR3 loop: CASSLAAGTEAFF. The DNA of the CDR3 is TGTGCCAGCAGCTTAGCTGCGGGCACTGAAGCTTTCTTT.

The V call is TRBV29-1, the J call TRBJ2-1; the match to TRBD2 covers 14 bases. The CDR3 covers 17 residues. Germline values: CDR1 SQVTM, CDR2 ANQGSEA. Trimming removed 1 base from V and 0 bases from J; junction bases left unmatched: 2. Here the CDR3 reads CSVEVGLAGASYNEQFF. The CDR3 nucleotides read TGCAGCGTTGAAGTGGGACTAGCGGGAGCCTCCTACAATGAGCAGTTCTTC.

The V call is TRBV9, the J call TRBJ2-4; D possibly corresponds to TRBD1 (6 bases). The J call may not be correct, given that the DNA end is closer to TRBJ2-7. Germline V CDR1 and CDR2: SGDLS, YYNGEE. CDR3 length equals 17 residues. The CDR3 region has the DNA TGTGCCAGCAGCCCGAGGGGGACGGGGTACCCCTTGAACGAGCAGTACTTC. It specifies CASSPRGTGYPLNEQYF.

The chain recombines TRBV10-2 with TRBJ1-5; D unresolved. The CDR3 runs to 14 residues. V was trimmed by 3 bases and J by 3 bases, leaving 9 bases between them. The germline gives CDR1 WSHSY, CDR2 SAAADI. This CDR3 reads CASSDGRINQPQHF. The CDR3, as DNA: TGCGCCAGCAGTGATGGACGGATCAATCAGCCCCAGCATTTT.

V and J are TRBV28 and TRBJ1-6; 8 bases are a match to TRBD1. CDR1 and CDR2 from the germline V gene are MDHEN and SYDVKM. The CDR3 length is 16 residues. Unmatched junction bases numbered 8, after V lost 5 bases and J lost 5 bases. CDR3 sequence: CASSPHTGQDNSPLHF. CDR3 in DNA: TGTGCCAGCAGTCCCCATACGGGACAGGATAATTCACCCCTCCACTTT.

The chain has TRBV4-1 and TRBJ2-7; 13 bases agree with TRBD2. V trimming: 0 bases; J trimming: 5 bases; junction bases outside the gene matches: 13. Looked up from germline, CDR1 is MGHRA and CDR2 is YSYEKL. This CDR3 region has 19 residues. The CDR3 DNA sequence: TGCGCCAGCAGCCAAGATAACCCCAGGACTAGCGGGAGCGCCCACGAGCAGTACTTC. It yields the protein CASSQDNPRTSGSAHEQYF.

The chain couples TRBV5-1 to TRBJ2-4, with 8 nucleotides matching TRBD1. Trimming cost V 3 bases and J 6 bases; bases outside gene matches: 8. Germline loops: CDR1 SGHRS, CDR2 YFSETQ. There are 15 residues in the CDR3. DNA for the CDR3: TGCGCCAGCAGCTGGGACAGGCTACCCGGAAACATTCAGTACTTC. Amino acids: CASSWDRLPGNIQYF.